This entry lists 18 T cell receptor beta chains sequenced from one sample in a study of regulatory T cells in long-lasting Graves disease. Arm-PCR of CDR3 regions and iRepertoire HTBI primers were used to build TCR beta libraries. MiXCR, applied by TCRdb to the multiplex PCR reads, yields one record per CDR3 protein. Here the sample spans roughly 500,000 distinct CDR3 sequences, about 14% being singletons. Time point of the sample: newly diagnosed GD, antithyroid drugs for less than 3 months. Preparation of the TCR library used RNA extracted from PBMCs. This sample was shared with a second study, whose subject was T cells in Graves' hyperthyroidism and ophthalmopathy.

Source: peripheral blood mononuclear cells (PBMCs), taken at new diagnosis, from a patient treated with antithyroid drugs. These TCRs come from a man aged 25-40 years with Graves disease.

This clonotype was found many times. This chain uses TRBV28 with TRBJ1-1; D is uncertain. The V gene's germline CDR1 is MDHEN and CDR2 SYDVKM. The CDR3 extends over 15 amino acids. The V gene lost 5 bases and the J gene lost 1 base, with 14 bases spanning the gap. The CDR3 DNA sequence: TGTGCCAGCAGTCAGTCAGGAGGCTGGAACACTGAAGCTTTCTTT. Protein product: CASSQSGGWNTEAFF.

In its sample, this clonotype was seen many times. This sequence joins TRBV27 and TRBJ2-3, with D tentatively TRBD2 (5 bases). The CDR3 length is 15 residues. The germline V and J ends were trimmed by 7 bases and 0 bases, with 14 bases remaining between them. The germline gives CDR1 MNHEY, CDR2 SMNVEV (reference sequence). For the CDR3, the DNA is TGTGCCAGCACCTGGAGGAAAGCTAGCACAGATACGCAGTATTTT. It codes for CASTWRKASTDTQYF.

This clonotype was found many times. DNA of the CDR3: TGTGCCAGCAGCGTCGGAGACTACAATGAGCAGTTCTTC. Its translation is CASSVGDYNEQFF. The chain joins TRBV9 to TRBJ2-1; no clear D. Germline V gene lookup returns CDR1 SGDLS and CDR2 YYNGEE. This CDR3 has 13 amino acids. Trimming removed 2 bases at V and 3 bases at J, with 6 bases between.

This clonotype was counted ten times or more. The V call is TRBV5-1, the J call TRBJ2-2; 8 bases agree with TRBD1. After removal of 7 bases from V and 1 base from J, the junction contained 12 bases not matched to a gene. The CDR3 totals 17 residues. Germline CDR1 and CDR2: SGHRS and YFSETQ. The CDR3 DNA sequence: TGCGCCAGCGTTACGGGACAGGCGACGTGGAACACCGGGGAGCTGTTTTTT. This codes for CASVTGQATWNTGELFF.

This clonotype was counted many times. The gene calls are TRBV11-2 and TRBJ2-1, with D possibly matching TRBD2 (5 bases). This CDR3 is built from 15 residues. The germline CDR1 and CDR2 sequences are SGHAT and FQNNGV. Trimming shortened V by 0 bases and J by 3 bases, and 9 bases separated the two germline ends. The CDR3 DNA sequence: TGTGCCAGCAGCTTAGAGGGAGCGGACTACAATGAGCAGTTCTTC. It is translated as CASSLEGADYNEQFF.

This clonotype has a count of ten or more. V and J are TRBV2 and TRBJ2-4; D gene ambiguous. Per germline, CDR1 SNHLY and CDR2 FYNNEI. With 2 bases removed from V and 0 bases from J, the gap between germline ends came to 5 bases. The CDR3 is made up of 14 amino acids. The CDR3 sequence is CASSERLAKNIQYF. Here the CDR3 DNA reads TGTGCCAGCAGTGAACGGCTAGCCAAAAACATTCAGTACTTC.

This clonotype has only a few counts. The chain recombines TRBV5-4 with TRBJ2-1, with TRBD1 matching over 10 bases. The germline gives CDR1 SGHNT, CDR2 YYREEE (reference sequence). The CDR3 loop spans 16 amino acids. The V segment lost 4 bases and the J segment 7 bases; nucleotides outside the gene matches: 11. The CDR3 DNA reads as TGTGCCAGCAGCCATCAAGGGGACAGGGGCCGAAATGAGCAGTTCTTC. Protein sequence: CASSHQGDRGRNEQFF.

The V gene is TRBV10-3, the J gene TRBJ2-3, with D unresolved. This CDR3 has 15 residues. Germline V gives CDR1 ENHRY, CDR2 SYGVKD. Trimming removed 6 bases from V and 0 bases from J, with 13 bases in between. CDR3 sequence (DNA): TGTGCCATCAGGGGCATAGGCAGAAGCACAGATACGCAGTATTTT. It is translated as CAIRGIGRSTDTQYF.

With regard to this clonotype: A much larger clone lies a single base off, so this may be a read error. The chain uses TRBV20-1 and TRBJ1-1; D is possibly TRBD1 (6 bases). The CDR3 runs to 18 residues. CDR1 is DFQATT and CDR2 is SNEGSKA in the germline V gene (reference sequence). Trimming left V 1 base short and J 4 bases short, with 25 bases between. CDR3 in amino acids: CSARGGDRYDLVSTEAFF. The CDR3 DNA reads TGCAGTGCTAGAGGGGGTGACAGGTATGATCTTGTGAGCACTGAAGCTTTCTTT.

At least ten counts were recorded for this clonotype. The CDR3 loop is CAISDGVAGQETQYF. The CDR3 DNA sequence: TGTGCCATCAGTGATGGGGTAGCGGGGCAAGAGACCCAGTACTTC. The V and J genes are TRBV10-3 and TRBJ2-5; 8 nucleotides agree with TRBD2. V gave up 3 bases and J gave up 2 bases; unmatched junction bases: 5. Germline CDR1 and CDR2: ENHRY and SYGVKD. The CDR3 spans 15 residues.

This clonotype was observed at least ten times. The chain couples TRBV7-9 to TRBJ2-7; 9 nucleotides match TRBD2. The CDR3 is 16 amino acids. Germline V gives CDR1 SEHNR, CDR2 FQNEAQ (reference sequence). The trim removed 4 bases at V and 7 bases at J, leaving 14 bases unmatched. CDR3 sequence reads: CASSWAWAGGPREQYF. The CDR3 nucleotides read TGTGCCAGCAGCTGGGCGTGGGCGGGAGGGCCGAGAGAGCAGTACTTC. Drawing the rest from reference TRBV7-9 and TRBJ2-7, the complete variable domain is DTGVSQNPRHKITKRGQNVTFRCDPISEHNRLYWYRQTLGQGPEFLTYFQNEAQLEKSRLLSDRFSAERPKGSFSTLEIQRTEQGDSAMYLCASSWAWAGGPREQYFGPGTRLTVT.

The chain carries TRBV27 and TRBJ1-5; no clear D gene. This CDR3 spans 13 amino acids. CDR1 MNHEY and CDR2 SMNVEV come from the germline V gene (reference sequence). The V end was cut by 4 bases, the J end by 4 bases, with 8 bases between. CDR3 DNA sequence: TGTGCCAGCAGTTCATGGATAAATCAGCCCCAGCATTTT. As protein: CASSSWINQPQHF.

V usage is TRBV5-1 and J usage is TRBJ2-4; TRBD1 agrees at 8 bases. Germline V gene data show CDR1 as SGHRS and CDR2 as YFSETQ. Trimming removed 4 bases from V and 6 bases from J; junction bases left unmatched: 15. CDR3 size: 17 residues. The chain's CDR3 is CASSGGQASGRGNIQYF. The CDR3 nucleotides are TGCGCCAGCAGCGGGGGACAGGCCTCTGGCAGGGGAAACATTCAGTACTTC.

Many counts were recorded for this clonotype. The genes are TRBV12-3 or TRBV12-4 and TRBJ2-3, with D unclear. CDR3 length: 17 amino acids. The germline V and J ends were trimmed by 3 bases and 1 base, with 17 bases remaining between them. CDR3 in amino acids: CASSFLSPAPGTDTQYF. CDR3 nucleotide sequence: TGTGCCAGCAGTTTCCTCTCGCCCGCCCCAGGCACAGATACGCAGTATTTT.

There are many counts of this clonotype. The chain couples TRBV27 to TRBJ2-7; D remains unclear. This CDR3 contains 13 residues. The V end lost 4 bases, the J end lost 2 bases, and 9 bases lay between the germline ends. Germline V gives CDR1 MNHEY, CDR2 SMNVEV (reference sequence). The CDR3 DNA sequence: TGTGCCAGCAGTTGGAACACAGCCTACGAGCAGTACTTC. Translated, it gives CASSWNTAYEQYF.

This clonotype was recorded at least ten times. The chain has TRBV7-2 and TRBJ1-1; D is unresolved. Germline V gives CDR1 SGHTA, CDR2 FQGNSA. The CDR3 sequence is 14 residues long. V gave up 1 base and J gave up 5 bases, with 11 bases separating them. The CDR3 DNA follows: TGTGCCAGCAGCTTAGATGACGGGCAAACTGAAGCTTTCTTT. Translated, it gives CASSLDDGQTEAFF.

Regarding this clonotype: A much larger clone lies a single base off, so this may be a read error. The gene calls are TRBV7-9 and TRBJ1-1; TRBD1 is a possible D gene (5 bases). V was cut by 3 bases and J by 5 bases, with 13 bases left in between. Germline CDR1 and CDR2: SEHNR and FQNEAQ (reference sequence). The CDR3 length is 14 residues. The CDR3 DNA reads TGTGCCAGCAGCTTGGCAGGGTCGGGGACTGAAGCTTTCTTT. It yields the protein CASSLAGSGTEAFF.

The CDR3 is CASSGIEGYTF. Here the CDR3 DNA reads TGTGCCAGCTCGGGCATCGAAGGCTACACCTTC. The chain joins TRBV6-1 to TRBJ1-2; D is ambiguous. V lost 8 bases to trimming and J lost 8 bases, with 12 bases between them. The CDR3 sequence is 11 residues long. CDR1 is MNHNS, CDR2 SASEGT, per germline.